This T cell receptor (beta chain) is drawn from a study of blood T cell repertoires in COVID-19. Germline CDR1 reads SGHRS; CDR2 reads YFSETQ. The CDR3 runs 13 residues. V lost 4 bases, J lost 7 bases, and 3 bases stayed unmatched. Assay: immunoSEQ multiplex PCR; the TCRdb copy retains only in-frame clones and omits some. The data show approximately 220,000 clones, 70% to 90% seen once. V and J are TRBV5-1 and TRBJ2-1; TRBD1 matches at 9 bases. This clonotype was obtained from a woman in her 30s who had been exposed to COVID-19. The source material was PBMCs or T cells enriched from blood (not recorded which). The CDR3 spells CASSLGTGNEQFF. The CDR3 DNA is TGCGCCAGCAGCCTCGGGACAGGGAATGAGCAGTTCTTC.